The clone carrying this T cell receptor (beta chain) was counted only a few times. Amplification of TCR alpha and beta CDR3 regions from RNA used iRepertoire nested multiplex PCR. TCRdb processed the multiplex PCR reads anew with MiXCR; each CDR3 protein has one entry. The sample includes over 130,000 distinct CDR3 sequences, about two fifths of them seen just once. The sample belongs to a study of glioma-infiltrating T cells. V was cut by 4 bases and J by 2 bases, with 8 bases left in between. CDR3 size: 13 residues. CDR1 and CDR2 from the germline V gene are MNHNS and SASEGT. The chain carries TRBV6-1 and TRBJ2-5; no reliable D call. The TCR was taken from a human donor with low-grade glioma or glioblastoma, undergoing nonglioma brain surgery, or in good health (not recorded which). The sequenced sample consisted of glioma tissue, nonneoplastic brain tissue, or PBMCs (not recorded which). The CDR3 bases are TGTGCCAGCAGTGGACGCTTACAAGAGACCCAGTACTTC. It encodes CASSGRLQETQYF.